This T cell receptor (beta chain) came from a study of shared clonotypes between healthy human individuals. The CDR3 consists of 14 residues. Trimming at V came to 6 bases and at J to 3 bases, leaving 6 bases not matched to a gene. In germline, CDR1 is MNHNY, CDR2 SVGAGI (reference sequence). Data came from immunoSEQ multiplex PCR; TCRdb stores just in-frame clones and leaves some out. The sample records 190,000 or so clones, approximately 62% being singletons. This sequence joins TRBV6-6 and TRBJ2-7, with 9 bases lining up with TRBD1. The source is a man between 25 and 39 years old in good health. Sequencing was done on a sample of memory CD4+ T cells sorted from blood. Regarding subset: CD45RA-negative fraction. The CDR3 coding sequence is TGTGCCAGCAGCCAACGACAGGGGGGCTACGAGCAGTACTTC. This gives the protein CASSQRQGGYEQYF.